Sequencing of this TCR beta chain was carried out in a study of T-cell memory formation after mild COVID-19. TCRdb called the 5' RACE reads again in MiXCR, with one record for every CDR3 protein. The sample lists about 150,000 distinct CDR3 sequences; about 23% were seen once. CDR3 size: 10 residues. V was clipped by 8 bases and J by 4 bases, with 3 bases between them. The rearrangement joins TRBV12-3 or TRBV12-4 to TRBJ1-5; D is uncertain. The origin of this receptor is an adult woman who had mild COVID-19 (a few samples of this study predate the infection). Cell type and time point are not known. Source material: PBMCs or a T cell subset sorted from them (not recorded which). CDR3 DNA: TGTGCCAGCGGTAATCAGCCCCAGCATTTT. Residues: CASGNQPQHF.